This T cell receptor (beta chain) came from a study of blood T cell repertoires in COVID-19. Overall study context: Samples representing acute and convalescent COVID-19 were sourced from the United States, Italy and Spain. PBMCs, B-cell-depleted T cells, or T cells provided the cDNA or gDNA that made up the material.

The CDR3 extends over 12 amino acids. Trimming stripped 5 bases from V and 10 bases from J, with 14 bases between. Germline lookup yields CDR1 MNHEY and CDR2 SMNVEV (reference sequence). Per the original data handling: Counts of nucleated cells, estimated from reference gene primer amplification, were obtained. Assay used: immunoSEQ multiplex PCR; TCRdb lists only in-frame clones, some missing. V and J calls and clone size are as listed in that table; D and trimming were resolved from the DNA. This sample has around 94,000 clones, with roughly 85% found just once. Sample: peripheral blood. The sequence came from a man in his forties or fifties with active COVID-19. The rearrangement uses TRBV27 and TRBJ1-1; D gene uncertain. DNA of the CDR3: TGTGCCAGCAGTGCTCCCCCCGCGAGAGCTTTCTTT. Encoded protein: CASSAPPARAFF.